This T cell receptor (beta chain) appears in the sequencing data of a study of blood T cell repertoires in COVID-19. CDR1 and CDR2 from the germline V gene are SGHTA and FQGNSA. This CDR3 spans 14 amino acids. J gave up 4 bases and V 2 bases, and 5 bases lay outside the gene matches. The table came from immunoSEQ multiplex PCR; TCRdb's copy has only in-frame clones and leaves some out. This table holds approximately 13,000 clones, around 85% found once. The receptor was isolated from a human donor with active COVID-19. The donor label of this sample is uncertain. Sequences were obtained from peripheral blood. The V call is TRBV7-2, the J call TRBJ2-7; 7 nucleotides line up with TRBD2. This CDR3 reads CASSLFRGEYEQYF. CDR3 sequence (DNA): TGTGCCAGCAGCTTATTCCGGGGGGAGTACGAGCAGTACTTC.